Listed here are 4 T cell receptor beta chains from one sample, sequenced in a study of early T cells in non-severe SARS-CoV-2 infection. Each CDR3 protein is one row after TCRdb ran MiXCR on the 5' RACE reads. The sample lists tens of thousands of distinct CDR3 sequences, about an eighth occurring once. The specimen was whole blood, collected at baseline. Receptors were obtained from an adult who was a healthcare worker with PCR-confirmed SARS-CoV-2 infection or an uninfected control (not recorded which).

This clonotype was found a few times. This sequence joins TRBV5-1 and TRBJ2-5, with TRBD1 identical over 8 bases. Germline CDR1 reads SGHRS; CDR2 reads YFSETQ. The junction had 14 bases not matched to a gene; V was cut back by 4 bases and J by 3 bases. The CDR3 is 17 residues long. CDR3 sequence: CASSILTTGQGKETQYF. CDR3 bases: TGCGCCAGCAGCATCTTGACTACTGGACAGGGAAAAGAGACCCAGTACTTC.

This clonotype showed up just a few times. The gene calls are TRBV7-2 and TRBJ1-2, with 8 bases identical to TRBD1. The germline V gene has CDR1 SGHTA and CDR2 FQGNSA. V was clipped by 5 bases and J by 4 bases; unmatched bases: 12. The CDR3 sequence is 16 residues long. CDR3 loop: CASSATGQGYAYGYTF. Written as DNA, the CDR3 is TGTGCCAGCAGCGCTACCGGACAGGGCTACGCCTATGGCTACACCTTC.

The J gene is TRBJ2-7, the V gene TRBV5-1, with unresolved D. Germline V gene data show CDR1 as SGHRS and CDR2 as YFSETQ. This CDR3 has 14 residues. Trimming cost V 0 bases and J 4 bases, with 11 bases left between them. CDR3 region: CASSLAKPPYEQYF. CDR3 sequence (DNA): TGCGCCAGCAGCTTGGCCAAGCCGCCTTACGAGCAGTACTTC.

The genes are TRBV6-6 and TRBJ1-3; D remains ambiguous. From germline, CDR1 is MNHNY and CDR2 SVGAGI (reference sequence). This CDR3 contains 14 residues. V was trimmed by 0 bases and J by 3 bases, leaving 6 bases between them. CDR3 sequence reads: CASSYSEYGNTIYF. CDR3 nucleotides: TGTGCCAGCAGTTACTCAGAGTATGGAAACACCATATATTTT.